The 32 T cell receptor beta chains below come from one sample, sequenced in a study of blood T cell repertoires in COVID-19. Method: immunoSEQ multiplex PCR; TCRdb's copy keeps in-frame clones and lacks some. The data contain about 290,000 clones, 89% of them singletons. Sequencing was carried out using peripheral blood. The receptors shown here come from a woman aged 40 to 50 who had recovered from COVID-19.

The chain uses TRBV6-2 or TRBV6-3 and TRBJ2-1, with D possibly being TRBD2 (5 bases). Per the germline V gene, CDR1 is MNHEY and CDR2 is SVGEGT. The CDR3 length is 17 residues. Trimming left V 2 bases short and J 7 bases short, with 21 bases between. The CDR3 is CASSYQDSPPLRNEQFF. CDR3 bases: TGTGCCAGCAGTTACCAGGACTCCCCGCCCCTTAGGAATGAGCAGTTCTTC.

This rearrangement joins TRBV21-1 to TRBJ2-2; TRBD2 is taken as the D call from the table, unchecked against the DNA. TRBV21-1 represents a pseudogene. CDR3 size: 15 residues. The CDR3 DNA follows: TGTGCCAGCAGCAAAGCGGTGGGGGGTTTCGGGGAGCTGTTTTTT. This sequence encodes CASSKAVGGFGELFF.

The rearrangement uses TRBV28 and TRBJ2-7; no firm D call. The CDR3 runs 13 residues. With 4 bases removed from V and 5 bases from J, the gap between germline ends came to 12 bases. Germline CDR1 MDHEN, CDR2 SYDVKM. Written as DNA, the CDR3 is TGTGCCAGCAGTTCCACAGTTATCAACGAGCAGTACTTC. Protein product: CASSSTVINEQYF. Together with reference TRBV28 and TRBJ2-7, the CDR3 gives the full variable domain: DVKVTQSSRYLVKRTGEKVFLECVQDMDHENMFWYRQDPGLGLRLIYFSYDVKMKEKGDIPEGYSVSREKKERFSLILESASTNQTSMYLCASSSTVINEQYFGPGTRLTVT.

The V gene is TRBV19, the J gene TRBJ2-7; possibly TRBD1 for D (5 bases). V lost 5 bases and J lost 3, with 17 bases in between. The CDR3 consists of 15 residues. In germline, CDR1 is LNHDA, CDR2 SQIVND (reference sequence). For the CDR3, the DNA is TGTGCCAGTAGTCCCCGACGACAGCTATTCTACGAGCAGTACTTC. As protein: CASSPRRQLFYEQYF.

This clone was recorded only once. CDR3 loop: CASSIQTGATGEQYF. CDR3 nucleotides: TGCGCCAGCAGCATCCAGACAGGGGCTACCGGGGAGCAGTACTTC. V gene TRBV5-1 combines with J gene TRBJ2-7; TRBD1 agrees at 8 bases. The CDR3 has 15 residues. Germline V lookup: CDR1 SGHRS, CDR2 YFSETQ. V lost 4 bases to trimming and J lost 7 bases; unmatched junction nucleotides: 13.

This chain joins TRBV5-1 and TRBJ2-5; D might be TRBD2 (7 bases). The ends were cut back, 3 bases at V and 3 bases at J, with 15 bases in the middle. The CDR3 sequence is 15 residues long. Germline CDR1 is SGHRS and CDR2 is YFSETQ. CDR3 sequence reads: CASSYEQGGEETQYF. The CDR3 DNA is TGCGCCAGCAGCTACGAACAGGGAGGGGAAGAGACCCAGTACTTC.

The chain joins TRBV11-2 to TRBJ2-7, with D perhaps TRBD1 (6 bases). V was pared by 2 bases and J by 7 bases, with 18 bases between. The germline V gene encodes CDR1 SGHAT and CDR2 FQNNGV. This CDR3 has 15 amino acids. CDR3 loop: CASSLRGTSHGEQYF. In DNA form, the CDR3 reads TGTGCCAGCAGCTTAAGGGGGACCAGTCATGGGGAGCAGTACTTC. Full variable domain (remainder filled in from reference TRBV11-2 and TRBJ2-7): EAGVAQSPRYKIIEKRQSVAFWCNPISGHATLYWYQQILGQGPKLLIQFQNNGVVDDSQLPKDRFSAERLKGVDSTLKIQPAKLEDSAVYLCASSLRGTSHGEQYFGPGTRLTVT.

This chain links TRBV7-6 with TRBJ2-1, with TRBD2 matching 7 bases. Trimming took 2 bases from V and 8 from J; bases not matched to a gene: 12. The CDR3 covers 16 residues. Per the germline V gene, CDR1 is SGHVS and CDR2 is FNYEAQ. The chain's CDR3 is CASSLFQAGVDDEQFF. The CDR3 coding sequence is TGTGCCAGCAGCTTATTTCAGGCGGGAGTAGACGATGAGCAGTTCTTC.

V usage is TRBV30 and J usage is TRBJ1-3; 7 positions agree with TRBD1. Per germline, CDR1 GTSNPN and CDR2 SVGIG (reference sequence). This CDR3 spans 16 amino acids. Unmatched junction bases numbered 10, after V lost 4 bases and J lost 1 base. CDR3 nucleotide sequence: TGTGCCTGGAACGGACAGGTAGTTGGGTCTGGAAACACCATATATTTT. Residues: CAWNGQVVGSGNTIYF.

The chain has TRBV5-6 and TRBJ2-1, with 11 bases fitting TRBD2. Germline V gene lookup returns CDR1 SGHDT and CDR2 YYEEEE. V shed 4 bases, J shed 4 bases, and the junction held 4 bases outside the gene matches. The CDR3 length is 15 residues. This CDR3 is CASSPRLAGYNEQFF. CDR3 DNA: TGTGCCAGCAGCCCGAGACTAGCGGGATACAATGAGCAGTTCTTC. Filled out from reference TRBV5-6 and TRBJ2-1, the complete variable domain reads DAGVTQSPTHLIKTRGQQVTLRCSPKSGHDTVSWYQQALGQGPQFIFQYYEEEERQRGNFPDRFSGHQFPNYSSELNVNALLLGDSALYLCASSPRLAGYNEQFFGPGTRLTVL.

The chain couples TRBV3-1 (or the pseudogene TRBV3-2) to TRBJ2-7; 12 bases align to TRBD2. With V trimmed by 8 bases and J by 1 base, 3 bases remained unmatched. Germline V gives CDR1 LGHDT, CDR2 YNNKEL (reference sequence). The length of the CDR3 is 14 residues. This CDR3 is CASGLAGGSYEQYF. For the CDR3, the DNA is TGTGCCAGCGGCCTAGCGGGAGGGTCCTACGAGCAGTACTTC.

In DNA, the CDR3 is TGTGCCAGCAGTTTCCCAACTAGCGGGAGGCCCGGGGAGCTGTTTTTT. Encoded protein: CASSFPTSGRPGELFF. The genes are TRBV28 and TRBJ2-2, with 12 bases that match TRBD2. From germline, CDR1 is MDHEN and CDR2 SYDVKM. The CDR3 length is 16 residues. The J segment lost 6 bases and the V segment lost 3 bases, leaving 5 bases of the junction unmatched.

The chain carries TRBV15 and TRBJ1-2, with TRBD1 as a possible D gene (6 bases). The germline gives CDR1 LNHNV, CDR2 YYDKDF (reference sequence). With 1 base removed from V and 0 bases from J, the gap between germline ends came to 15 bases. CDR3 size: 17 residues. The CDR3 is CATSRVSGGTANYGYTF. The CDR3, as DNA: TGTGCCACCAGCAGAGTCAGCGGGGGCACGGCTAACTATGGCTACACCTTC.

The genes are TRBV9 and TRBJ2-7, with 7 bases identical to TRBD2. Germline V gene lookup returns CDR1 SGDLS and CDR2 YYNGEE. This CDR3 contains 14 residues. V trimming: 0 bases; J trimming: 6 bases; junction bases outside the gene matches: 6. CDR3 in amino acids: CASSVGGGGGEQYF. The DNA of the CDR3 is TGTGCCAGCAGCGTAGGCGGGGGAGGTGGCGAGCAGTACTTC.

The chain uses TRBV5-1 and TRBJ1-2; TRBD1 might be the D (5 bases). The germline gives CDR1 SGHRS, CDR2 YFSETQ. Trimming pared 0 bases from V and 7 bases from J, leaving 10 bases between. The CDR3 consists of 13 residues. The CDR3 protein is CASSLAPGSGYTF. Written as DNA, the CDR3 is TGCGCCAGCAGCTTGGCACCAGGGTCTGGCTACACCTTC.

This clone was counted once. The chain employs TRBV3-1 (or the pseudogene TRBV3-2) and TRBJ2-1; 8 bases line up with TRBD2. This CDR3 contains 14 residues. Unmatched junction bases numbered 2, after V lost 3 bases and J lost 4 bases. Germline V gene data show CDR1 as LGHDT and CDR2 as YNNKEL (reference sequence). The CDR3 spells CASSQTSDYNEQFF. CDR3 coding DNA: TGTGCCAGCAGCCAGACTAGCGATTACAATGAGCAGTTCTTC.

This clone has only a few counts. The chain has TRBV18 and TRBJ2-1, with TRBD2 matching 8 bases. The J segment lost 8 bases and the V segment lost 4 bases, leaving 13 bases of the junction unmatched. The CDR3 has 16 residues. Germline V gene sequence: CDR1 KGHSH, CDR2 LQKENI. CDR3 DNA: TGTGCCAGCTCACTTCTAACTAGCGGCCAGGGCGATGAGCAGTTCTTC. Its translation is CASSLLTSGQGDEQFF.

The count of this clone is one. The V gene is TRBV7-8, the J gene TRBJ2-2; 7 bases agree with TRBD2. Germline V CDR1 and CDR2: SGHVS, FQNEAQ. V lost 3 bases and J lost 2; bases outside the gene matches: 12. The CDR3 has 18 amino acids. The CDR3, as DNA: TGTGCCAGCAGCTTTTATACGAGTAGCGGGCCCAACACCGGGGAGCTGTTTTTT. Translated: CASSFYTSSGPNTGELFF.

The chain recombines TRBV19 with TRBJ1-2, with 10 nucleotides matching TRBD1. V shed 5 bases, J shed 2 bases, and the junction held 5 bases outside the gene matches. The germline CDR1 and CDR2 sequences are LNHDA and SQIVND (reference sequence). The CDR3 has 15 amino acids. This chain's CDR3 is CASSPRDRGNYGYTF. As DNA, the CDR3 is TGTGCCAGTAGTCCGAGGGACAGGGGCAACTATGGCTACACCTTC.

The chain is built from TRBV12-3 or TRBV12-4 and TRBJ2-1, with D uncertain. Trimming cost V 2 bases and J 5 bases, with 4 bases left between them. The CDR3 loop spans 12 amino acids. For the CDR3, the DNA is TGTGCCAGCAGTTTATATAACAATGAGCAGTTCTTC. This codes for CASSLYNNEQFF.

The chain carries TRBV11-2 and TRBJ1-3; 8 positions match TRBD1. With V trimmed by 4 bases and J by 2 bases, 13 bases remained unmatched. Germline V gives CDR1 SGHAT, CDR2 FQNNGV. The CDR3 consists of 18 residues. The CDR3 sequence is CASSWTAVGRGPGNTIYF. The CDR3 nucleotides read TGTGCCAGCAGCTGGACTGCTGTAGGCAGGGGGCCTGGAAACACCATATATTTT.

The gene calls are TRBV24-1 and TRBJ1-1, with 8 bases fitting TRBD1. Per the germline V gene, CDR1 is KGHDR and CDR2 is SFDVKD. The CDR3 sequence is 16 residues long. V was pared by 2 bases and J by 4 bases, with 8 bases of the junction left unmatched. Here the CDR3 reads CATSDSQGAPGTEAFF. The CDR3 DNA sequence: TGTGCCACCAGTGATTCGCAGGGGGCGCCTGGCACTGAAGCTTTCTTT.

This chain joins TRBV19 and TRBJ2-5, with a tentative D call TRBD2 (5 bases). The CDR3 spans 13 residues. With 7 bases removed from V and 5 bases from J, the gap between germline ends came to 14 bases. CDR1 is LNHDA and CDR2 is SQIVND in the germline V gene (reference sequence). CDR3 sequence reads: CASNQEAEETQYF. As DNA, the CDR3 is TGTGCCAGTAATCAGGAGGCTGAGGAGACCCAGTACTTC.

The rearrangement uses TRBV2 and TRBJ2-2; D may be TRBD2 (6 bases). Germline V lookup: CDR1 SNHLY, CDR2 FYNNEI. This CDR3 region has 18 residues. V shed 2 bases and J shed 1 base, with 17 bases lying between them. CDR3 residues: CASSESLANVKNTGELFF. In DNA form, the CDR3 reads TGTGCCAGCAGTGAATCGCTAGCGAACGTAAAGAACACCGGGGAGCTGTTTTTT.

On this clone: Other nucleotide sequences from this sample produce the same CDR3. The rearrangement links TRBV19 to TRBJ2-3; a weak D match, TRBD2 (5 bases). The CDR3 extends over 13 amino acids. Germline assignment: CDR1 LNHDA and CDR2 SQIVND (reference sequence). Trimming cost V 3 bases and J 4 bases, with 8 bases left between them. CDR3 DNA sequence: TGTGCCAGTAGTATCCCCGGGGCAGATACGCAGTATTTT. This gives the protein CASSIPGADTQYF.

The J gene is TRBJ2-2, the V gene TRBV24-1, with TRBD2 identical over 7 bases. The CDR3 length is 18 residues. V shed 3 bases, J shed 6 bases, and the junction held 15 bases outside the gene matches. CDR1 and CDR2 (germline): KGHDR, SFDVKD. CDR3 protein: CATSDLGGSGRRSGELFF. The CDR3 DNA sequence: TGTGCCACCAGTGATCTCGGGGGGTCGGGTCGTCGCTCCGGGGAGCTGTTTTTT.

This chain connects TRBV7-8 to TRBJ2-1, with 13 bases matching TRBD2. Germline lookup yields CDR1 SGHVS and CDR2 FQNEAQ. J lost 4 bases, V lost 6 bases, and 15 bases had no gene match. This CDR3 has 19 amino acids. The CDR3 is CASSPRTGLAGNEYNEQFF. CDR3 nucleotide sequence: TGTGCCAGCAGTCCTCGAACGGGACTAGCGGGAAATGAGTACAATGAGCAGTTCTTC.

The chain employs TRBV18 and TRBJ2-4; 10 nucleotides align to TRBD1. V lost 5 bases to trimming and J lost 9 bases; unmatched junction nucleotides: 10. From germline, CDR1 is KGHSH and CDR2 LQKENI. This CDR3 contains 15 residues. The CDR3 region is CASSTTGQGVGIQYF. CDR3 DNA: TGTGCCAGCTCAACCACCGGACAGGGGGTGGGCATTCAGTACTTC.

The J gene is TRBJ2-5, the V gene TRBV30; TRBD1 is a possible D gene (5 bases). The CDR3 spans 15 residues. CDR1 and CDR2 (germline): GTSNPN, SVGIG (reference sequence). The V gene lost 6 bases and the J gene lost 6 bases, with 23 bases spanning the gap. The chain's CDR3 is CACHKRKGLVKTQYF. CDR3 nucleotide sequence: TGTGCCTGTCACAAACGCAAGGGGTTGGTAAAGACCCAGTACTTC.

The CDR3 coding sequence is TGTGCCACCAGTGATATAGCGGCAGTGGGGAGTCGCGACGAGACCCAGTACTTC. Translating it yields CATSDIAAVGSRDETQYF. This sequence joins TRBV24-1 and TRBJ2-5; maybe TRBD2 (6 bases). V was clipped by 3 bases and J by 5 bases, with 24 bases between them. The CDR3 runs 18 residues. Germline V gene data show CDR1 as KGHDR and CDR2 as SFDVKD.

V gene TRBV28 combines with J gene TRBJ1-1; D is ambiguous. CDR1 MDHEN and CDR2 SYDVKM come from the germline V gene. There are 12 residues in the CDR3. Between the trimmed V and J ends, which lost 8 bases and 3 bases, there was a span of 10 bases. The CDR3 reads CASLGLDTEAFF. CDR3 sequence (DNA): TGTGCCAGCTTGGGCTTGGACACTGAAGCTTTCTTT.

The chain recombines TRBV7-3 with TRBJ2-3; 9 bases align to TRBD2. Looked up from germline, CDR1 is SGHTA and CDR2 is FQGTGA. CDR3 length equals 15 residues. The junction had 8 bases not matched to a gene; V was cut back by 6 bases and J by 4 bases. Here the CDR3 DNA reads TGTGCCAGCAGTTTAGCGGGAGTGGGACCAGATACGCAGTATTTT. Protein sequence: CASSLAGVGPDTQYF.